The 8 T cell receptor beta chains below come from one sample, sequenced in a study of OX40 agonist ivuxolimab in advanced cancers. TCRdb keeps only in-frame clones here, not all; method: immunoSEQ multiplex PCR. The table includes under 25,000 clones, roughly 84% detected once. Here the sequenced sample was CD4+ or CD8+ T cells sorted from blood, taken in a trial of the OX40 agonist ivuxolimab. The receptors come from an adult with an advanced solid tumor such as melanoma, head and neck, liver or kidney cancer.

This clone is labeled medium-sized. The gene calls are TRBV7-9 and TRBJ1-2; the D is unclear. CDR1 and CDR2 (germline): SEHNR, FQNEAQ (reference sequence). Trimming left V 1 base short and J 6 bases short, with 9 bases between. The CDR3 covers 13 residues. CDR3 sequence reads: CASSLEIAHGYTF. DNA of the CDR3: TGTGCCAGCAGCTTAGAGATCGCCCATGGCTACACCTTC.

Points on this clone: Possible read error: a much larger clone is one base away. J is TRBJ2-7 and V is TRBV5-3, with D uncertain. TRBV5-3 is classed as an ORF, of uncertain function. The CDR3 has 12 amino acids. The V gene lost 10 bases and the J gene lost 0 bases, with 11 bases spanning the gap. In DNA form, the CDR3 reads TGTGCCGGCAGTCATAGCTCCTACGAGCAGTACTTC. Its protein product is CAGSHSSYEQYF.

The chain carries TRBV7-2 and TRBJ2-3, with TRBD1 matching over 8 bases. The CDR3 extends over 16 amino acids. Per germline, CDR1 SGHTA and CDR2 FQGNSA. Germline trimming cut 3 bases from V and 0 bases from J; bases unmatched to any gene: 5. CDR3 sequence reads: CASSLDRDPSTDTQYF. CDR3 bases: TGTGCCAGCAGCTTGGACAGGGACCCTAGCACAGATACGCAGTATTTT. Combining the CDR3 with reference TRBV7-2 and TRBJ2-3 gives the whole variable domain GAGVSQSPSNKVTEKGKDVELRCDPISGHTALYWYRQSLGQGLEFLIYFQGNSAPDKSGLPSDRFSAERTGGSVSTLTIQRTQQEDSAVYLCASSLDRDPSTDTQYFGPGTRLTVL.

J is TRBJ2-3 and V is TRBV12-5; 12 bases line up with TRBD2. CDR1 LGHNT and CDR2 FRNRAP come from the germline V gene. The V and J ends lost 7 bases and 4 bases, in that order; junction bases with no gene match: 12. This CDR3 spans 17 amino acids. CDR3 amino acids: CASAWGKTSGSADTQYF. CDR3 nucleotides: TGTGCTAGTGCCTGGGGAAAGACTAGCGGGAGTGCAGATACGCAGTATTTT. The entire variable domain, with the rest obtained from reference TRBV12-5 and TRBJ2-3, is as follows: DARVTQTPRHKVTEMGQEVTMRCQPILGHNTVFWYRQTMMQGLELLAYFRNRAPLDDSGMPKDRFSAEMPDATLATLKIQPSEPRDSAVYFCASAWGKTSGSADTQYFGPGTRLTVL.

The chain combines TRBV6-5 with TRBJ1-4, with 8 bases aligning to TRBD1. Trimming at V came to 2 bases and at J to 7 bases, leaving 6 bases not matched to a gene. The length of the CDR3 is 15 residues. Germline V lookup: CDR1 MNHEY, CDR2 SVGAGI. In DNA, the CDR3 is TGTGCCAGCAGTTACGGAGGGCAGGGGGCTGAAAAACTGTTTTTT. This encodes CASSYGGQGAEKLFF.

This sequence joins TRBV5-1 and TRBJ2-2; D is possibly TRBD2 (5 bases). Looked up from germline, CDR1 is SGHRS and CDR2 is YFSETQ. V was trimmed by 0 bases and J by 0 bases, leaving 6 bases between them. The CDR3 is 15 amino acids. CDR3 in DNA: TGCGCCAGCAGCTTGGCGGGAACGAACACCGGGGAGCTGTTTTTT. As protein: CASSLAGTNTGELFF.

This chain joins TRBV28 and TRBJ2-1; unclear D gene. The CDR3 extends over 14 amino acids. Germline V gene sequence: CDR1 MDHEN, CDR2 SYDVKM. CDR3 sequence: CASLQRLPQAEQFF. The CDR3 DNA reads as TGTGCTTCCTTGCAAAGGCTCCCCCAGGCTGAGCAGTTCTTC.

The chain links TRBV30 to TRBJ2-5; D may be TRBD2 (7 bases). Per the germline V gene, CDR1 is GTSNPN and CDR2 is SVGIG (reference sequence). The CDR3 is 13 residues long. V lost 3 bases and J 7 bases, leaving 15 bases between the germline ends. CDR3 nucleotide sequence: TGTGCCTGGAGCCCACGGGGGGCAGGGACCCAGTACTTC. Translating it yields CAWSPRGAGTQYF.